This T cell receptor (beta chain) was sequenced for a study of cytomegalovirus exposure and HLA in healthy donors. For the study at large: Earlier results showed roughly 120 million unique TCR beta sequences derived from about 179 million T cells.

It was with 60 Vbeta and 13 Jbeta primers that the PCR ran. Assay used: immunoSEQ multiplex PCR; TCRdb lists only in-frame clones, some missing. The sample comprises over 250,000 clones, 65% to 85% of which are singletons, and 2% to 2.5% rests with the top ten. J was trimmed by 2 bases and V by 6 bases; bases with no gene match: 10. Per the germline V gene, CDR1 is LNHDA and CDR2 is SQIVND (reference sequence). The CDR3 consists of 15 residues. On this clone: Its cognate antigen is unknown.

Study observations and caveats: In presence/absence analyses, roughly uniform sequencing depth across donors was assumed. Exclusion as indistinguishable affected some V segments, including TRBV6-2 and TRBV6-3. Rarity held for most TCR sequences, but there were some public TCRs that occurred in many donors.

The receptor was derived from a female donor in good health and CMV-seronegative. The source material was PBMCs. The rearrangement joins TRBV19 to TRBJ2-7, with TRBD2 matching over 7 bases. As DNA, the CDR3 is TGTGCCAGTAGGCTAGGTCTAGCGGCGACCTACGAGCAGTACTTC. This translates into CASRLGLAATYEQYF. Full variable domain (rest looked up from reference TRBV19 and TRBJ2-7): DGGITQSPKYLFRKEGQNVTLSCEQNLNHDAMYWYRQDPGQGLRLIYYSQIVNDFQKGDIAEGYSVSREKKESFPLTVTSAQKNPTAFYLCASRLGLAATYEQYFGPGTRLTVT.